This entry lists 4 T cell receptor beta chains sequenced from one sample in a study of CD8 T cells in Susac syndrome. Reverse transcription used roughly 0.45 to 1 ug RNA and random hexamers. MiXCR was run by TCRdb on the immunoSEQ multiplex PCR reads, yielding one entry per CDR3 protein. The table has under 200,000 distinct CDR3 sequences, more than 95% seen once. The sample consisted of CD4+ T cells from PBMCs. These receptors were taken from a human donor with Susac syndrome.

V is TRBV27 and J is TRBJ1-1; a possible D gene is TRBD1 (6 bases). V lost 4 bases and J 3 bases, leaving 12 bases between the germline ends. The CDR3 spans 14 residues. Per the germline V gene, CDR1 is MNHEY and CDR2 is SMNVEV (reference sequence). CDR3 nucleotide sequence: TGTGCCAGCAGTTATATTGGGGGCTACACTGAAGCTTTCTTT. Its protein is CASSYIGGYTEAFF.

This chain links TRBV7-9 with TRBJ1-1; D ambiguous. V shed 0 bases and J shed 1 base, with 9 bases lying between them. CDR1 SEHNR and CDR2 FQNEAQ come from the germline V gene (reference sequence). The CDR3 spans 15 residues. CDR3 amino acids: CASSLALTRNTEAFF. The CDR3 coding sequence is TGTGCCAGCAGCTTAGCGCTAACGCGGAACACTGAAGCTTTCTTT.

The DNA of the CDR3 is TGTGCCACCACTCGGGGTGAGCAGTTCTTC. Encoded protein: CATTRGEQFF. The chain employs TRBV28 and TRBJ2-1; maybe TRBD2 (5 bases). The ends were cut back, 10 bases at V and 9 bases at J, with 10 bases in the middle. CDR1 MDHEN and CDR2 SYDVKM come from the germline V gene. This CDR3 has 10 amino acids.

The chain joins TRBV29-1 to TRBJ1-4, with 7 bases fitting TRBD1. The CDR3 contains 13 residues. Germline V CDR1 and CDR2: SQVTM, ANQGSEA. J was trimmed by 5 bases and V by 7 bases; bases with no gene match: 7. The CDR3 is CSARGLPNEKLFF. The CDR3 DNA reads as TGCAGCGCGAGGGGGCTCCCGAATGAAAAACTGTTTTTT.